The sequence of this T cell receptor beta chain was determined in a study of T cell changes during pregnancy in multiple sclerosis (dated by TCRdb to the late 2010s). Some background on the complete study: The study looked at changes in the T cell repertoire across pregnancy in women with multiple sclerosis.

The table lists this clone with a few counts. Its cognate antigen has yet to be identified. It has no much larger one-base neighbor in the sample; base qualities were not kept. V is clipped by 0 bases and J by 4 bases, and the sequence between their germline boundaries is 7 bases long. Including cysteine and phenylalanine, the CDR3 has 14 amino acids. The sequence is cut down to CDR3 DNA, 42 bases in frame from base 1. As encoded in the germline V gene, CDR1 is MGHRA while CDR2 is YSYEKL. Library method: the immunoSEQ multiplex PCR assay. TCRdb's version of the immuneACCESS table is confined to in-frame rearrangements and falls short of the full clone set. An unresolved V gene accounts for under half of the shortfall where checked; the remainder is of unknown origin. This sample gives about 38,000 clones in total; 85% to 95% of them show up just once. Of the sample, under 0.45% falls within the top ten clones.

The sample in question was CD4+ T cells from peripheral blood mononuclear cells, obtained after pregnancy. In this chain, TRBV4-1 is recombined with TRBJ1-5, and TRBD1 may be the D gene, going by 5 matching bases. This TCR was recovered from a female donor in good health, enrolled as a control in a pregnancy study. The CDR3 region: CASSQEGGNQPQHF. The DNA reads TGCGCCAGCAGCCAAGAGGGGGGGAATCAGCCCCAGCATTTT.